A single sample gave rise to the 18 T cell receptor beta chains below, sequenced in a study of T cell repertoires in cytomegalovirus infection. Via MiXCR, TCRdb re-called the reads, giving one row per CDR3 protein. The sample lists about 260,000 distinct CDR3 sequences; around 13% were seen once. Sequencing was carried out using PBMCs. These receptor sequences come from a human donor in good health (CMV status not recorded). Some clones in this sample may be carry-over from other donors' samples.

To note about this clonotype: A much larger clone is a single base away; this may be a read error. The missing conserved phenylalanine or tryptophan at the end of this CDR3 makes a read error likely. J is TRBJ2-7 and V is TRBV5-4; tentatively, D is TRBD1 (5 bases). Germline V lookup: CDR1 SGHNT, CDR2 YYREEE (reference sequence). This CDR3 region has 15 residues. The V end lost 0 bases, the J end lost 1 base, and 11 bases lay between the germline ends. CDR3 DNA sequence: TGTGCCAGCAGCTTGGACCCCGACAGTTCCTACGAGCAGTACTTA. Protein: CASSLDPDSSYEQYL.

The chain recombines TRBV11-2 with TRBJ1-1; 11 bases align to TRBD1. This CDR3 has 16 residues. The germline gives CDR1 SGHAT, CDR2 FQNNGV. V trimming: 5 bases; J trimming: 0 bases; junction bases outside the gene matches: 5. In DNA form, the CDR3 reads TGTGCCAGCAGCCTTAGGACAGGGGGCTTGAACACTGAAGCTTTCTTT. Translating it yields CASSLRTGGLNTEAFF.

This clonotype was seen many times. The J gene is TRBJ2-1, the V gene TRBV6-1; D gene uncertain. This CDR3 region has 15 residues. Trimming removed 3 bases from V and 0 bases from J, with 9 bases in between. Germline loops: CDR1 MNHNS, CDR2 SASEGT. Here the CDR3 reads CASSEHGRSYNEQFF. For the CDR3, the DNA is TGTGCCAGCAGTGAGCACGGCCGCTCCTACAATGAGCAGTTCTTC.

Ten or more counts support this clonotype. The gene calls are TRBV12-3 or TRBV12-4 and TRBJ2-1; 10 bases line up with TRBD2. The V segment lost 6 bases and the J segment 8 bases; nucleotides outside the gene matches: 19. The CDR3 loop spans 18 amino acids. The CDR3 loop reads CASSRDLTGTSAMHEQFF. The CDR3, as DNA: TGTGCCAGCAGCCGAGATCTTACCGGGACTAGCGCGATGCATGAGCAGTTCTTC.

This clonotype was observed many times. The chain has TRBV6-4 and TRBJ2-1, with D possibly being TRBD1 or TRBD2 (6 bases each). This CDR3 is built from 14 residues. Trimming removed 0 bases at V and 10 bases at J, with 13 bases between. The germline V gene encodes CDR1 MRHNA and CDR2 SNTAGT. CDR3 loop: CASSDSTGATEQFF. The DNA for the CDR3 is TGTGCCAGCAGTGACTCGACGGGGGCTACGGAGCAGTTCTTC.

This clonotype came up a few times. The rearrangement uses TRBV15 and TRBJ2-7; no clear D gene. Looked up from germline, CDR1 is LNHNV and CDR2 is YYDKDF (reference sequence). This CDR3 has 13 amino acids. Trimming removed 0 bases from V and 5 bases from J, with 8 bases in between. This CDR3 reads CATSRDPRDEQYF. CDR3 nucleotide sequence: TGTGCCACCAGCAGAGATCCGCGTGACGAGCAGTACTTC.

This clonotype occurred once. The V call is TRBV12-3 or TRBV12-4, the J call TRBJ2-1, with D possibly TRBD2 on 5 matching bases. This CDR3 has 12 amino acids. Deletions cut 4 bases from V and 11 bases from J, with 12 bases between. The CDR3 reads CASSSHGGQQFF. The DNA for the CDR3 is TGTGCCAGCAGTTCCCATGGCGGGCAGCAGTTCTTC.

This clonotype showed up many times. V gene TRBV7-2 combines with J gene TRBJ2-5; the D gene could be TRBD1 or TRBD2 (5 bases each). With 1 base removed from V and 4 bases from J, the gap between germline ends came to 10 bases. Germline assignment: CDR1 SGHTA and CDR2 FQGNSA. The CDR3 sequence is 14 residues long. CDR3 coding DNA: TGTGCCAGCAGCTTAGTGGTGGGGGTAGAGACCCAGTACTTC. It codes for CASSLVVGVETQYF.

This clonotype has at least ten counts. This chain joins TRBV7-8 and TRBJ2-1; 8 bases are a match to TRBD2. The CDR3 sequence is 14 residues long. Losses at the gene ends were 6 bases for V and 6 bases for J; bases not matched to a gene: 7. Per the germline V gene, CDR1 is SGHVS and CDR2 is FQNEAQ. DNA of the CDR3: TGTGCCAGCAGAGCGGGACTAGTGGTCAATGAGCAGTTCTTC. Translation: CASRAGLVVNEQFF.

This clonotype was seen repeatedly, ten times or more. This chain connects TRBV28 to TRBJ1-5, with D perhaps TRBD1 (6 bases). Trimming left V 11 bases short and J 2 bases short, with 13 bases between. From germline, CDR1 is MDHEN and CDR2 SYDVKM. The CDR3 has 13 amino acids. CDR3 in amino acids: CAAKDSRNQPQHF. In DNA form, the CDR3 reads TGTGCCGCGAAGGACAGCCGCAATCAGCCCCAGCATTTT.

The chain uses TRBV28 and TRBJ1-2; TRBD1 matches 9 bases. The CDR3 spans 16 residues. Germline trimming cut 6 bases from V and 6 bases from J; bases unmatched to any gene: 14. Germline V gene data show CDR1 as MDHEN and CDR2 as SYDVKM. The CDR3 here is CASSPPGTGLPDGYTF. The CDR3 DNA reads as TGTGCCAGCAGCCCACCCGGGACAGGGCTCCCAGATGGCTACACCTTC.

This clonotype was seen repeatedly, ten times or more. J is TRBJ1-2 and V is TRBV7-2, with 12 bases identical to TRBD1. Germline lookup yields CDR1 SGHTA and CDR2 FQGNSA. The CDR3 is 14 residues long. V was pared by 3 bases and J by 7 bases, with 3 bases of the junction left unmatched. The CDR3 sequence is CASSFRDRGLGYTF. CDR3 bases: TGTGCCAGCAGCTTTCGGGACAGGGGGCTTGGCTACACCTTC.

As for this clonotype: Given a much more abundant clone one base away, this may be a read error. The chain joins TRBV7-8 to TRBJ2-7; D remains ambiguous. The CDR3 is 12 residues long. Looked up from germline, CDR1 is SGHVS and CDR2 is FQNEAQ. Trimming pared 11 bases from V and 6 bases from J, leaving 17 bases between. CDR3 loop: CASDQVFGEQYF. CDR3 DNA sequence: TGTGCCTCCGATCAGGTTTTCGGCGAGCAGTACTTC. Filled out from reference TRBV7-8 and TRBJ2-7, the complete variable domain reads GAGVSQSPRYKVAKRGQDVALRCDPISGHVSLFWYQQALGQGPEFLTYFQNEAQLDKSGLPSDRFFAERPEGSVSTLKIQRTQQEDSAVYLCASDQVFGEQYFGPGTRLTVT.

The chain is built from TRBV3-1 and TRBJ1-2; tentatively, D is TRBD1 (5 bases). Trimming pared 2 bases from V and 4 bases from J, leaving 14 bases between. The CDR3 length is 15 residues. The germline V gene has CDR1 LGHDT and CDR2 YNNKEL (reference sequence). For the CDR3, the DNA is TGTGCCAGCAGCCAATTCCGGGACGGCCCCTATGGCTACACCTTC. Residues: CASSQFRDGPYGYTF. Full variable domain (rest looked up from reference TRBV3-1 and TRBJ1-2): DTAVSQTPKYLVTQMGNDKSIKCEQNLGHDTMYWYKQDSKKFLKIMFSYNNKELIINETVPNRFSPKSPDKAHLNLHINSLELGDSAVYFCASSQFRDGPYGYTFGSGTRLTVV.

This clonotype was seen more than once but under ten times. V is TRBV2 and J is TRBJ2-3, with D hard to call. Trimming took 3 bases from V and 0 from J, leaving 10 bases between them. CDR3 length: 15 amino acids. Per the germline V gene, CDR1 is SNHLY and CDR2 is FYNNEI. The CDR3 loop reads CASSDNLPSTDTQYF. In DNA, the CDR3 is TGTGCCAGCAGTGACAACCTTCCTAGCACAGATACGCAGTATTTT.

This clonotype was counted many times. This chain uses TRBV7-9 with TRBJ2-3; D is uncertain. In germline, CDR1 is SEHNR, CDR2 FQNEAQ (reference sequence). Between the trimmed V and J ends, which lost 6 bases and 0 bases, there was a span of 13 bases. This CDR3 has 15 amino acids. CDR3 region: CASSYDTTSTDTQYF. The CDR3, as DNA: TGTGCCAGCAGTTATGACACAACTAGCACAGATACGCAGTATTTT.

Ten or more counts support this clonotype. A read error may produce the germline difference seen at one junction end. This chain joins TRBV6-1 and TRBJ1-2, with 10 bases that match TRBD1. The germline gives CDR1 MNHNS, CDR2 SASEGT. CDR3 length: 15 amino acids. The CDR3, as DNA: TGTGCCAGCAGAGAAGACAGGGGGCGATTGTATGGCTACACCTTC. Translated: CASREDRGRLYGYTF.

The sample holds a few counts of this clonotype. The chain recombines TRBV5-1 with TRBJ2-7; 9 nucleotides match TRBD2. This CDR3 is 14 amino acids long. V dropped 3 bases and J dropped 6; count of bases not matched to a gene: 7. Germline CDR1 SGHRS, CDR2 YFSETQ. CDR3 protein: CASSSRNSGSEQYF. DNA for the CDR3: TGCGCCAGCAGCTCGAGGAATAGCGGGAGCGAGCAGTACTTC.